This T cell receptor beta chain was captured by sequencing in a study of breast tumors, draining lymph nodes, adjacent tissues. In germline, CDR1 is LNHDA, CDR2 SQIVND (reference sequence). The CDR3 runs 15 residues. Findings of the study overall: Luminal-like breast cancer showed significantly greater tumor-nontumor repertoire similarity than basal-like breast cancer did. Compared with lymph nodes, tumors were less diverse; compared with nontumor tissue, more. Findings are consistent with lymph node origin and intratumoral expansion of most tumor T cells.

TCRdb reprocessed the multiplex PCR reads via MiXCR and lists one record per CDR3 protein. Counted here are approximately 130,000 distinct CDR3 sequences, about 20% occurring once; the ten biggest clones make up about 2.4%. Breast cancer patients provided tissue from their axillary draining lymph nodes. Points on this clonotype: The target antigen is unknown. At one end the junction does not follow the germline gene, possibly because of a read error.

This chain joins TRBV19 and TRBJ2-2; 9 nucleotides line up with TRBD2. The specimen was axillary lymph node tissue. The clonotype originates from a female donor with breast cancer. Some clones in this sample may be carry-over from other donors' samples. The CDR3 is CASSILAGNTGVLFF. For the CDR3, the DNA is TGTGCCAGTAGTATACTAGCGGGGAACACCGGGGTGCTGTTTTTT.